This passage covers 15 T cell receptor beta chains from one sample sequenced in a study of CD4 and CD8 cells across lung adenocarcinoma regions. TCRdb reprocessed the PCR reads with MiXCR, giving one entry per CDR3 protein. The data contain 13,000 or so distinct CDR3 sequences, around three fifths of them seen just once; the ten biggest clones take up 35% to 40%. The sequencing input was CD8+ T cells from the margin of a lung tumor. The receptors originated from a female donor with lung adenocarcinoma. The CD4 and CD8 labels of this study may be unreliable.

V usage is TRBV27 and J usage is TRBJ2-5; 9 nucleotides match TRBD2. The closer fit of TRBJ2-7 to the DNA end suggests the J call may be wrong. The CDR3 consists of 18 residues. The V gene's germline CDR1 is MNHEY and CDR2 SMNVEV (reference sequence). The DNA for the CDR3 is TGTGCCAGCAGCCCACTTGGGGGACCGCGGGAGGGGACCTACGAGCAGTACGTC. Its protein product is CASSPLGGPREGTYEQYV.

The gene calls are TRBV10-3 and TRBJ2-5, with D tentatively TRBD1 (7 bases). This CDR3 spans 14 amino acids. Germline V gives CDR1 ENHRY, CDR2 SYGVKD. The CDR3 sequence is CAGQGGRDQKIQYF. CDR3 bases: TGTGCGGGTCAGGGGGGCCGGGACCAAAAGATTCAGTACTTC.

There are a few counts of this clonotype. V usage is TRBV6-5 and J usage is TRBJ2-1; D might be TRBD1 (5 bases). The CDR3 totals 12 residues. V lost 2 bases to trimming and J lost 6 bases, with 5 bases between them. Germline CDR1 and CDR2: MNHEY and SVGAGI. This CDR3 reads CASSYDSNEQFF. The CDR3 DNA reads as TGTGCCAGCAGTTACGACAGCAATGAGCAGTTCTTC.

The chain links TRBV6-5 to TRBJ1-6, with D perhaps TRBD1 (5 bases). CDR3 length: 15 amino acids. CDR1 and CDR2 (germline): MNHEY, SVGAGI. V dropped 2 bases and J dropped 10 bases, with 15 bases sitting between them. CDR3 amino acids: CASSYGAGGGSPLHF. CDR3 DNA: TGTGCCAGCAGTTACGGGGCGGGGGGAGGATCACCCCTCCACTTT.

The chain couples TRBV10-2 to TRBJ2-3; D perhaps matches TRBD2 (6 bases). The J call may be faulty, since TRBJ2-7 better matches the DNA end. Germline-derived CDR1 and CDR2 are WSHSY and SAAADI. The CDR3 is made up of 14 amino acids. CDR3 nucleotides: TGCGCCAGCAGGGAGGGGTGGGCCGCAGATACGCAGTACTTC. Translating it yields CASREGWAADTQYF.

This clonotype was seen at least ten times. V usage is TRBV4-1 and J usage is TRBJ2-3, with D maybe TRBD1 (5 bases). This CDR3 comprises 18 residues. Trimming removed 4 bases from V and 0 bases from J, with 20 bases in between. Germline CDR1 MGHRA, CDR2 YSYEKL. CDR3 amino acids: CASSPSPTEPYSTDTQYF. The CDR3 coding sequence is TGCGCCAGCAGCCCAAGTCCGACAGAACCATACAGCACAGATACGCAGTATTTT.

This chain links TRBV6-1 with TRBJ2-3; the D gene is possibly TRBD2 (5 bases). This CDR3 contains 15 residues. Trimming left V 6 bases short and J 5 bases short, with 18 bases between. Germline V CDR1 and CDR2: MNHNS, SASEGT. The CDR3 nucleotides read TGTGCCAGCAGCTCCCTGAGGGAGCGTTTAGATACGCAGTATTTT. It is translated as CASSSLRERLDTQYF.

In its sample, this clonotype was seen a few times. The rearrangement joins TRBV7-2 to TRBJ2-3, with unresolved D. The germline gives CDR1 SGHTA, CDR2 FQGNSA. This CDR3 contains 14 residues. With 5 bases removed from V and 0 bases from J, the gap between germline ends came to 9 bases. The CDR3 loop is CASSAQTSTDTQYF. In DNA form, the CDR3 reads TGTGCCAGCAGCGCTCAAACTAGCACAGATACGCAGTATTTT.

J is TRBJ2-5 and V is TRBV12-3 or TRBV12-4, with 7 positions matching TRBD1. J was trimmed by 3 bases and V by 2 bases; bases with no gene match: 12. This CDR3 has 17 amino acids. The CDR3 spells CASSLYRGGQAKETQYF. In DNA form, the CDR3 reads TGTGCCAGCAGTTTATATAGGGGCGGACAGGCTAAAGAGACCCAGTACTTC.

This clonotype occurred a few times. The chain joins TRBV10-3 to TRBJ2-1; 7 nucleotides agree with TRBD2. The tail of the sequence fits TRBJ2-5 better, so the J call may be wrong. CDR1 is ENHRY, CDR2 SYGVKD, per germline. The CDR3 covers 13 residues. The CDR3 spells CAISGAGVETQYF. Here the CDR3 DNA reads TGTGCCATCAGTGGGGCGGGAGTGGAGACCCAGTACTTC.

The chain carries TRBV10-1 and TRBJ2-4; TRBD2 agrees at 7 bases. Germline values: CDR1 WNHNN, CDR2 SYGVQD (reference sequence). The J segment lost 12 bases and the V segment lost 3 bases, leaving 17 bases of the junction unmatched. The CDR3 runs to 16 residues. The CDR3 loop is CASSDKGGGAKNTQYF. The CDR3 DNA is TGCGCCAGCAGTGATAAGGGCGGGGGAGCCAAAAATACTCAGTACTTC.

By sample share, this clonotype is large. The rearrangement joins TRBV6-5 to TRBJ2-1; D is tentatively TRBD1 or TRBD2 (5 bases each). The CDR3 totals 14 residues. From germline, CDR1 is MNHEY and CDR2 SVGAGI. Between the trimmed V and J ends, which lost 5 bases and 6 bases, there was a span of 14 bases. The CDR3 here is CASSPLTAANEQFF. CDR3 nucleotides: TGTGCCAGCAGTCCTTTGACAGCGGCCAATGAGCAGTTCTTC.

This sequence joins TRBV6-1 and TRBJ2-1; 7 bases are a match to TRBD1. With 3 bases clipped from V and 0 bases from J, the junction kept 8 bases outside the gene matches. The CDR3 consists of 17 residues. In germline, CDR1 is MNHNS, CDR2 SASEGT. CDR3 sequence reads: CASSDPGTVSSYNEQFF. The CDR3 coding sequence is TGTGCCAGCAGTGACCCCGGGACAGTGAGCTCCTACAATGAGCAGTTCTTC.

This chain joins TRBV6-1 and TRBJ2-3, with a weak D call TRBD2 (7 bases). The J call is uncertain, as TRBJ2-7 better fits the DNA end. Germline V gives CDR1 MNHNS, CDR2 SASEGT. The CDR3 is 14 residues long. CDR3 in DNA: TGTGCGGGGAGTGGGGCCGGGGGGCCAGATACGCAGTACTTC. It encodes CAGSGAGGPDTQYF.

The rearrangement uses TRBV24-1 and TRBJ2-5; D might be TRBD2 (6 bases). V was trimmed by 4 bases and J by 2 bases, leaving 19 bases between them. This CDR3 spans 17 amino acids. The germline CDR1 and CDR2 sequences are KGHDR and SFDVKD. CDR3 protein: CATSDPDLAREQETQYF. In DNA, the CDR3 is TGTGCCACCAGTGACCCCGATCTAGCGAGAGAACAAGAGACCCAGTACTTC.